The 2 T cell receptor beta chains below all came from one sample that was sequenced in a study of regulatory T cells in long-lasting Graves disease (dated by TCRdb to 2020 to 2023). To prepare the library, multiplex PCR was applied. Sequencer: Illumina HiSeq 4000. To build TCR beta libraries, CDR3 regions were amplified by Arm-PCR using iRepertoire HTBI primers. The raw public data were reprocessed by TCRdb itself: fastp quality trimming at Q25, MiXCR clonotype calling, in-frame beta chains only. Each record represents a unique CDR3 protein, reported with the most common genes and DNA among its rows. The sample profile shows around 400,000 distinct CDR3 sequences; approximately 12% of them were found once. The top ten clones comprise about 19% of the sample. The time point tag for this specimen amounts to: newly diagnosed GD, antithyroid drugs for less than 3 months. RNA was extracted from PBMCs in TRIzol for both TCR sequencing and RNA sequencing.

Another study also made use of these data, one on T cells in Graves' hyperthyroidism and ophthalmopathy.

Sequenced here: peripheral blood mononuclear cells (PBMCs), sampled at new diagnosis, from a patient treated with antithyroid drugs. All receptors derive from a woman aged 18-29 years with Graves disease. Donor details come from another sample of the same person, matched by shared clones.

As for this clonotype: At one of its ends the junction is not consistent with the germline gene, which may arise from a read error. The chain uses TRBV5-1 and TRBJ2-2; 9 nucleotides line up with TRBD2. This CDR3 comprises 19 residues. Germline assignment: CDR1 SGHRS and CDR2 YFSETQ. CDR3 sequence reads: CASSFFTHLAGAATGGLFF. The DNA of the CDR3 is TGCGCCAGCAGCTTTTTCACACATTTAGCGGGGGCCGCTACCGGGGGGCTGTTTTTC.

In the case of this clonotype: Possible read error: a much larger clone is one base away. The chain carries TRBV5-6 and TRBJ2-1; D may be TRBD1 or TRBD2 (6 bases each). This CDR3 is built from 14 residues. The germline V gene has CDR1 SGHDT and CDR2 YYEEEE. In nucleotides, the CDR3 is TGTGCCACCAGCTTGACTGGGGGGCCGAGTGAGCAGTTCTTC. Translated, it gives CATSLTGGPSEQFF. The full variable domain, completed using reference TRBV5-6 and TRBJ2-1, is DAGVTQSPTHLIKTRGQQVTLRCSPKSGHDTVSWYQQALGQGPQFIFQYYEEEERQRGNFPDRFSGHQFPNYSSELNVNALLLGDSALYLCATSLTGGPSEQFFGPGTRLTVL.